This note documents a single T cell receptor (beta chain) sequence. A single record per CDR3 protein comes from TCRdb applying MiXCR to the RT-PCR reads. The data show 800,000 to 1,000,000 distinct CDR3 sequences, around 17% seen once. The data were taken from a study of patients and donors after allogeneic stem cell transplantation. Germline CDR1 is SGHRS and CDR2 is YFSETQ. The CDR3 has 15 residues. With V trimmed by 4 bases and J by 5 bases, 6 bases remained unmatched. The rearrangement uses TRBV5-1 and TRBJ2-1; 10 bases map to TRBD1. The receptor's source is a human donor who was either an allogeneic HSCT recipient or a stem cell or donor lymphocyte infusion donor (not recorded which). It is not recorded whose cells these are; they may come from a transplant donor. Sequencing input: blood, either unsorted or a sorted T cell fraction (not recorded which). CDR3 protein: CASSRRQGADNEQFF. CDR3 sequence (DNA): TGCGCCAGCAGCCGTAGACAGGGGGCGGACAATGAGCAGTTCTTC.